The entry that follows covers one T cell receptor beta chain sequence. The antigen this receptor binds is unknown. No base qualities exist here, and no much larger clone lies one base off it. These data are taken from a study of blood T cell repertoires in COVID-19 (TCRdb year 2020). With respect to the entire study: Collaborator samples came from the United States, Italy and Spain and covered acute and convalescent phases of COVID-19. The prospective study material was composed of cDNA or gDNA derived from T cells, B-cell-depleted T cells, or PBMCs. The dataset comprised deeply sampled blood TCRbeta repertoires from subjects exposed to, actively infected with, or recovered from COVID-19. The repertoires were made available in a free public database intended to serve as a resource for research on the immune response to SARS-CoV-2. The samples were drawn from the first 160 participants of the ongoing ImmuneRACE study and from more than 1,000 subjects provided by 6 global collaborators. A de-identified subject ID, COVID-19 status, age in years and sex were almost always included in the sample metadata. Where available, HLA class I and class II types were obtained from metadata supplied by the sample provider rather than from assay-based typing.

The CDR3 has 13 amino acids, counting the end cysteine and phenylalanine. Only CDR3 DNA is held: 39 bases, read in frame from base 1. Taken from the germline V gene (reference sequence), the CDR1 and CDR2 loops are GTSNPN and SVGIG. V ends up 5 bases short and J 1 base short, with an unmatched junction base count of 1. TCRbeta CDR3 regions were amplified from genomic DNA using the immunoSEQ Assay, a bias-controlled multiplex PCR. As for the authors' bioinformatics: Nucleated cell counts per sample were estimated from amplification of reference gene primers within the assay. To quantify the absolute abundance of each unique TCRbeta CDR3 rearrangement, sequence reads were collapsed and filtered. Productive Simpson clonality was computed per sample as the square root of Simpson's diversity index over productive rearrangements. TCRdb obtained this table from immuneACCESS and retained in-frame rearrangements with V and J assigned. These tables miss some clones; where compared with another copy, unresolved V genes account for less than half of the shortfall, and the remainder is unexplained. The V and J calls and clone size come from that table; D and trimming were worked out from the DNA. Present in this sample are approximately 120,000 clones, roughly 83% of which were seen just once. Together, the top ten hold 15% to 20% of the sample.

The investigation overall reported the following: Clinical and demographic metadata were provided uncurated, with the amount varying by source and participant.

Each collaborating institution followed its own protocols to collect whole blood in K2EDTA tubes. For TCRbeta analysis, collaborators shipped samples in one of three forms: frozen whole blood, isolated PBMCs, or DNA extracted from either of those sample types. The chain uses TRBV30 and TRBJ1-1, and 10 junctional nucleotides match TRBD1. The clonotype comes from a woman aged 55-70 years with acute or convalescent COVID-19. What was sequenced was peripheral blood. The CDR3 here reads CAWGTGANTEAFF. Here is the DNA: TGTGCCTGGGGGACAGGGGCGAACACTGAAGCTTTCTTT.